This TCR beta chain emerged from a study of blood T cells in healthy people across ages. CDR1 MNHEY and CDR2 SVGAGI come from the germline V gene. The CDR3 has 12 amino acids. V was trimmed by 7 bases and J by 11 bases, leaving 17 bases between them. For every donor, a draw yielded ten milliliters of peripheral blood. Alongside a J-beta primer mix, a sample-barcoded 5' primer served in a second PCR lasting about 7 to 11 cycles. The template-switch adaptor was a 5' adaptor with 12 random nucleotides. It tagged each cDNA molecule. TCRdb redid the calling of the 5' RACE reads with MiXCR, one entry per CDR3 protein. The data hold 1.5 million to 2 million distinct CDR3 sequences, with 28% observed a single time.

V and J are TRBV6-5 and TRBJ1-1, with D possibly TRBD1 on 6 matching bases. Sequencing used blood. This sequence originates from a young woman in good health. The CDR3: CASKVGGGAAFF. For the CDR3, the DNA is TGTGCCAGCAAAGTAGGGGGGGGGGCCGCTTTCTTT.